This TCR beta chain comes out of a study of T cell changes during pregnancy in multiple sclerosis. With 7 bases clipped from V and 2 bases from J, the junction kept 5 bases outside the gene matches. From germline, CDR1 is ENHRY and CDR2 SYGVKD. This CDR3 comprises 14 residues. Clones were read by immunoSEQ multiplex PCR, and TCRdb kept only the in-frame ones, dropping some. This sample yields some 62,000 clones, of which approximately 90% are seen a single time; 2.5% to 3% belongs to the top ten. The source of this sequence is a female donor in good health, enrolled as a control in a pregnancy study. The chain combines TRBV10-3 with TRBJ2-1; 7 nucleotides match TRBD1. The sequencing here drew on peripheral blood, taken in the second trimester of pregnancy. The CDR3 reads CAIKGAGAYNEQFF. The CDR3 DNA is TGTGCCATCAAGGGGGCTGGGGCCTACAATGAGCAGTTCTTC.